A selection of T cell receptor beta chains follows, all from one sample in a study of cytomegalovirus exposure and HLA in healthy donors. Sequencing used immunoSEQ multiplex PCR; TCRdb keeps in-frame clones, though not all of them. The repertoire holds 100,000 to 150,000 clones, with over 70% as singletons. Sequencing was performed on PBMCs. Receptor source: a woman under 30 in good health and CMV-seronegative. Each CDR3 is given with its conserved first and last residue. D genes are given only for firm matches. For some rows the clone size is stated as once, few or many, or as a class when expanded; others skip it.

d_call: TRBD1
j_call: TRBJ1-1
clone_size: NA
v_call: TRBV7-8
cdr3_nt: TGTGCCAGCAGCCCAGCTCGGCCGGGACAGGGGAGAAGCACTGAAGCTTTCTTT
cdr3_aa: CASSPARPGQGRSTEAFF

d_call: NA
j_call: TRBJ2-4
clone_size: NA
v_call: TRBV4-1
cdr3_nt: TGCGCCAGCAGCCAAGAGGAGGGGAGAAGGGACATTCAGTACTTC
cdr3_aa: CASSQEEGRRDIQYF

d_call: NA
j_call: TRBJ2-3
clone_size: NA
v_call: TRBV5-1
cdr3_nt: TGCGCCAGCAGCGAGGGCCTCACAGATACGCAGTATTTT
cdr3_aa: CASSEGLTDTQYF

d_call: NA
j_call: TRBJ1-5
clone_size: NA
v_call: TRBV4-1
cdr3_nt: TGCGCCAGCAGCCTCACGCCCGGGTATCAGCAGCCCCAGCATTTT
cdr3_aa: CASSLTPGYQQPQHF

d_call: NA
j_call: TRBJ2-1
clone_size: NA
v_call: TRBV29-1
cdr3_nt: TGCAGCTCAGGACAGGGGACTAGGGATGAGCAGTTCTTC
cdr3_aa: CSSGQGTRDEQFF

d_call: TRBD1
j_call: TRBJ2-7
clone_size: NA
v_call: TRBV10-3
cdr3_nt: TGTGCCATCAGGCCGGGACAGGGGGCTTTGGGCGAGCAGTACTTC
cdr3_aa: CAIRPGQGALGEQYF

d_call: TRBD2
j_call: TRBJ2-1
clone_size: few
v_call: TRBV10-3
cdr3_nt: TGTGCCATCACCGAGGGTAGCGGGAGAAGTGAGCAGTTCTTC
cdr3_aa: CAITEGSGRSEQFF

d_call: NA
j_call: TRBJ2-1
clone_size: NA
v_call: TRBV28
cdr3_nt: TGTGCCAGCAGCGGGAGCAGCAATGAGCAGTTCTTC
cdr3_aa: CASSGSSNEQFF

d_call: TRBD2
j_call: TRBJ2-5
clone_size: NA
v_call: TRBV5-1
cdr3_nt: TGCGCCAGCTCGGGACTAGGGGAGACCCAGTACTTC
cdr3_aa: CASSGLGETQYF

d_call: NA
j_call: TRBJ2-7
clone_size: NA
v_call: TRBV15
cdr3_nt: TGTGCCACCAGCAGAGACGCCACAGGGAGCTCCTACGAGCAGTACTTC
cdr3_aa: CATSRDATGSSYEQYF

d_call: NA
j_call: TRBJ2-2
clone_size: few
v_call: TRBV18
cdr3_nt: TGTGCCAGCTCACCACCTCTGCGGAGTAACACCGGGGAGCTGTTTTTT
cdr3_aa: CASSPPLRSNTGELFF

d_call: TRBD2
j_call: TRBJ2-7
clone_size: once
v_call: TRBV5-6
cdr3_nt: TGTGCCAGCAGCCCCTACCGATTGACTAGCGGGAACTACGAGCAGTACTTC
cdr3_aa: CASSPYRLTSGNYEQYF

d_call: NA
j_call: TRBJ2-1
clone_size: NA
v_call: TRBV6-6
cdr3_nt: TGTGCCAGCAGTTTGTTGGGCCCTGACAATGAGCAGTTCTTC
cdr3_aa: CASSLLGPDNEQFF

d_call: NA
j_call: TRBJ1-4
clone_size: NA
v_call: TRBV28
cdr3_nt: TGTGCCAGCAGTTCCCCACTAAAACTGTTTTTT
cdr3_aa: CASSSPLKLFF

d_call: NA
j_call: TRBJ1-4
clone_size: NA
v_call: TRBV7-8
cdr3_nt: TGTGCCAGCTCGTCGGGTGGCGAAAAACTGTTTTTT
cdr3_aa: CASSSGGEKLFF

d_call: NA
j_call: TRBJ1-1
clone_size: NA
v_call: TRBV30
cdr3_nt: TGTGCCTGGAGTCGTGGGCGGGCAGCTTTCTTT
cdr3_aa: CAWSRGRAAFF

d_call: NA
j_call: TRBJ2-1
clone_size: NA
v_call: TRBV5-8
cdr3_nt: TGTGCCAGCAGCTTCTCCCTAGCTGAGCAGTTCTTC
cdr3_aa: CASSFSLAEQFF

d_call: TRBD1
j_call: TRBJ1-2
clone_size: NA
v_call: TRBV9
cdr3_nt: TGTGCCAGCAGCCCGGACAGGGTATTGAGCTACACCTTC
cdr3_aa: CASSPDRVLSYTF

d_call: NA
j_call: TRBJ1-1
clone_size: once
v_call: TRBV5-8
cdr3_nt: TGTGCCAGCAGCTTGCTGAGGTCGACTGAAGCTTTCTTT
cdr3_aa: CASSLLRSTEAFF

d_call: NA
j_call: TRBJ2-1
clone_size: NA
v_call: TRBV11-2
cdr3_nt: TGTGCCAGCAGCTTAGAGCGGCGCAATGAGCAGTTCTTC
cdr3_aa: CASSLERRNEQFF

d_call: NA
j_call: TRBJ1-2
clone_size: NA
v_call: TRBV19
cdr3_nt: TGTGCCAGTAGTATGTTAGGCGGGGGTCTCTATGGCTACACCTTC
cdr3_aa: CASSMLGGGLYGYTF

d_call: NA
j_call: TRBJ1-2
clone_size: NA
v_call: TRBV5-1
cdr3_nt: TGCGCCAGCAGCCCCGGTAGTTACTATGGCTACACCTTC
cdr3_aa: CASSPGSYYGYTF

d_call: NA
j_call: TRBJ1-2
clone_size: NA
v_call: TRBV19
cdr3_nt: TGTGCCAGTAGTATCGGCAGGCAGGTCTATGGCTACACCTTC
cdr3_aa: CASSIGRQVYGYTF

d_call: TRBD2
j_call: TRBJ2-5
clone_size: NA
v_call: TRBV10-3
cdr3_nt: TGTGCCACCACTAGCGGGATGGACCAAGAGACCCAGTACTTC
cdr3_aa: CATTSGMDQETQYF

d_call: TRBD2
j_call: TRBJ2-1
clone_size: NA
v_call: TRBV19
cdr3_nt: TGTGCCAGTAGTATGGGGCCGTCTACTAGCGGGAGGGGTGAGCAGTTCTTC
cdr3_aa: CASSMGPSTSGRGEQFF

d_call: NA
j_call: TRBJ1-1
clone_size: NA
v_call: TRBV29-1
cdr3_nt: TGCAGCGCCCCCCTCGAGGGCACCGAAGCTTTCTTT
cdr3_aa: CSAPLEGTEAFF

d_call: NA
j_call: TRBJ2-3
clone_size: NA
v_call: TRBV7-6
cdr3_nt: TGTGCCAGCGCCTCCGGGTCCCAGGATACGCAGTATTTT
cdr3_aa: CASASGSQDTQYF

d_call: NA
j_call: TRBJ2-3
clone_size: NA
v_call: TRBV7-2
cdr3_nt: TGTGCCAGCAGCTTAGGTAGCGCGAGGCGGTATTTT
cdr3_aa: CASSLGSARRYF

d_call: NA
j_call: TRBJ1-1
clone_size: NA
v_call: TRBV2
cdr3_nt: TGTGCCAGCAGTGAGGTCAGGATGAACACTGAAGCTTTCTTT
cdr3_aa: CASSEVRMNTEAFF

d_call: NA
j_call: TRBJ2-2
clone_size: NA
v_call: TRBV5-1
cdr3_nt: TGCGCCAGCAGCTTGGCGGACTATACCACCGGGGAGCTGTTTTTT
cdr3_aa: CASSLADYTTGELFF

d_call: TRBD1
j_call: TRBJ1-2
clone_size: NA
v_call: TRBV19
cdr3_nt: TGTGCCAGTAGTTTCTACCGGGACAGGGGGCCGAGCTACACCTTC
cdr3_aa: CASSFYRDRGPSYTF

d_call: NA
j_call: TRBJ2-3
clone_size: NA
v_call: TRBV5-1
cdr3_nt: TGCGCCAGCAGTTGGGGGGCAGGGGGATTCGCAGATACGCAGTATTTT
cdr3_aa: CASSWGAGGFADTQYF

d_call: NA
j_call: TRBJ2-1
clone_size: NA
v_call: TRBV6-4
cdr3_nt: TGTGCCAGTCTCCAGAGACAGGTGTACAATGAGCAGTTCTTC
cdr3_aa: CASLQRQVYNEQFF

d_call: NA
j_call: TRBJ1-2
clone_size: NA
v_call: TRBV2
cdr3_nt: TGTGCCAGCAGTGCCCGGCCGGAGTGGTATGGCTACACCTTC
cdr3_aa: CASSARPEWYGYTF

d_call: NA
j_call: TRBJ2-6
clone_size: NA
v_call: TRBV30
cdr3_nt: TGTGCCTGGAGAGCGGGGGCCAACGTCCTGACTTTC
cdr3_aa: CAWRAGANVLTF

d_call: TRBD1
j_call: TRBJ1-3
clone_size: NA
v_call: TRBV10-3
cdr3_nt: TGTGCCATCAGCCAGGGGGGATACTCTGGAAACACCATATATTTT
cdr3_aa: CAISQGGYSGNTIYF

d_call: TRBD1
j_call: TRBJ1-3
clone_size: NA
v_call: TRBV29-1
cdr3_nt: TGCAGCGTGGCAGGGGGCGCCGGAAACACCATATATTTT
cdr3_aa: CSVAGGAGNTIYF

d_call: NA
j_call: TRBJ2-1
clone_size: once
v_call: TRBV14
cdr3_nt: TGTGCCAGCAGCCCATTACTTCGGGAGTATGGCTACAATGAGCAGTTCTTC
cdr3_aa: CASSPLLREYGYNEQFF

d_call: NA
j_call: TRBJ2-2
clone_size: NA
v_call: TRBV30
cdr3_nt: TGTGCCTGGATAGATGTGGAGGGCGCGAACACCGGGGAGCTGTTTTTT
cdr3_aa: CAWIDVEGANTGELFF

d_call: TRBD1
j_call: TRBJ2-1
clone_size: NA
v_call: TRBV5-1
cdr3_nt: TGCGCCAGCAGCTTGTTCCTCGACAGGGGAAATGAGCAGTTCTTC
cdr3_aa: CASSLFLDRGNEQFF

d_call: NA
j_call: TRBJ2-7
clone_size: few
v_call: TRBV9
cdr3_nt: TGTGCCAGCAGCGTAGGACTGTCCTACGAGCAGTACTTC
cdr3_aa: CASSVGLSYEQYF

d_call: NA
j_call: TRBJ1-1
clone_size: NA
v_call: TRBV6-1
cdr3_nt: TGTGCCAGCAGCGGAGGGTGGCATAACACTGAAGCTTTCTTT
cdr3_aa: CASSGGWHNTEAFF

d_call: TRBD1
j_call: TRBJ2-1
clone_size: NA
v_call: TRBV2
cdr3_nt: TGTGCCAGCAGTGAATCAGGGGGCGAGCAGTTCTTC
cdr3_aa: CASSESGGEQFF

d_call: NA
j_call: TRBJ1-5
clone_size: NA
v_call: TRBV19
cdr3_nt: TGTGCCAGTAGTATAGCTCAGGGGTACGATCAGCCCCAGCATTTT
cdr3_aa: CASSIAQGYDQPQHF

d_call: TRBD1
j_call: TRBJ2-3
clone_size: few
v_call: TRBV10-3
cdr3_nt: TGTGCCATTGGGACAGGGAGGGGAGATACGCAGTATTTT
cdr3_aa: CAIGTGRGDTQYF

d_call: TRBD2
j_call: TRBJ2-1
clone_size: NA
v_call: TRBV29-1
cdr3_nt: TGCAGCGTCCAGCTATTCTCTAGCGGGAGGTGGAATGAGCAGTTCTTC
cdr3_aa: CSVQLFSSGRWNEQFF

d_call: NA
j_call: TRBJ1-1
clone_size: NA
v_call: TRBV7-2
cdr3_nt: TGTGCCAGCAGCTTCGGGATGAACACTGAAGCTTTCTTT
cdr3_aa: CASSFGMNTEAFF

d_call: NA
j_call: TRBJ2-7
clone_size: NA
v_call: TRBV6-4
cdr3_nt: TGTGCCAGCAGGGGGACTCGGGACGAGCAGTACTTC
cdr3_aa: CASRGTRDEQYF

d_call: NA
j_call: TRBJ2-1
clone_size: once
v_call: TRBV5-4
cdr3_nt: TGTGCCAGCAGCTCACCACTTAGCTCCTACAATGAGCAGTTCTTC
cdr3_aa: CASSSPLSSYNEQFF

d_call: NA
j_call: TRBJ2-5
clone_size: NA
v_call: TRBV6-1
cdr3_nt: TGTGCCAGCGAGTCAGCGGAGGTGTCCGGAGAGACCCAGTACTTC
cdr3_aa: CASESAEVSGETQYF

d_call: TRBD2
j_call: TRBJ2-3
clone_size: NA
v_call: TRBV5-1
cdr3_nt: TGCGCCAGCAGCCGGGGACTAGCGGGAGTGGCAGATACGCAGTATTTT
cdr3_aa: CASSRGLAGVADTQYF

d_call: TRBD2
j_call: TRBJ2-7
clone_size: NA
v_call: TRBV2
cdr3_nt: TGTGCCAGCAGTGTCAGCGGGAGGGAGAGCGAGCAGTACTTC
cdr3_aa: CASSVSGRESEQYF

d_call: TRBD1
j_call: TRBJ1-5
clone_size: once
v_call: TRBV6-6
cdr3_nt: TGTGCCAGCAGCGGTAGGACAGGGAAGGAACGGCAGCCCCAGCATTTT
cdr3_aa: CASSGRTGKERQPQHF

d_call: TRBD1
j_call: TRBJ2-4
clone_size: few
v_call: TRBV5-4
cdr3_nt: TGTGCCAGCAGCCGGACAGGCGACTCCGAACTAGCCAAAAACATTCAGTACTTC
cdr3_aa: CASSRTGDSELAKNIQYF

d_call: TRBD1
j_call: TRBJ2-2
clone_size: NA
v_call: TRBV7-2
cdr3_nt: TGTGCCAGCAGACCCCAGGGGGCTGGCGGGGAGCTGTTTTTT
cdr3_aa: CASRPQGAGGELFF

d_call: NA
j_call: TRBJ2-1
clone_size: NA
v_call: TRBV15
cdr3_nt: TGTGCCACCAGCAGAGTTCAGGGGCACTACAATGAGCAGTTCTTC
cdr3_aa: CATSRVQGHYNEQFF

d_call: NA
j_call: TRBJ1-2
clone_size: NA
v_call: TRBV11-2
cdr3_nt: TGTGCCAGCACGGAAGGGAGGGGCGCAAGGATCTCCGATGGCTACACCTTC
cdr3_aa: CASTEGRGARISDGYTF

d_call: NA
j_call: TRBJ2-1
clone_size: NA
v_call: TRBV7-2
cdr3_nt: TGTGCCAGCAGCTTAGGAGCCGGGGTAACCTACAATGAGCAGTTCTTC
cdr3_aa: CASSLGAGVTYNEQFF

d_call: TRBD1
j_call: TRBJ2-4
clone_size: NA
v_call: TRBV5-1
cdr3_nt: TGCGCCAGCAGCCCCGGACAGGGGACAAACATTCAGTACTTC
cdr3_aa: CASSPGQGTNIQYF

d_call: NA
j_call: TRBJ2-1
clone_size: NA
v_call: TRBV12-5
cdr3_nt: TGTGCTAGTGGCCTGCTTTTGACTGATGAGCAGTTCTTC
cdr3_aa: CASGLLLTDEQFF